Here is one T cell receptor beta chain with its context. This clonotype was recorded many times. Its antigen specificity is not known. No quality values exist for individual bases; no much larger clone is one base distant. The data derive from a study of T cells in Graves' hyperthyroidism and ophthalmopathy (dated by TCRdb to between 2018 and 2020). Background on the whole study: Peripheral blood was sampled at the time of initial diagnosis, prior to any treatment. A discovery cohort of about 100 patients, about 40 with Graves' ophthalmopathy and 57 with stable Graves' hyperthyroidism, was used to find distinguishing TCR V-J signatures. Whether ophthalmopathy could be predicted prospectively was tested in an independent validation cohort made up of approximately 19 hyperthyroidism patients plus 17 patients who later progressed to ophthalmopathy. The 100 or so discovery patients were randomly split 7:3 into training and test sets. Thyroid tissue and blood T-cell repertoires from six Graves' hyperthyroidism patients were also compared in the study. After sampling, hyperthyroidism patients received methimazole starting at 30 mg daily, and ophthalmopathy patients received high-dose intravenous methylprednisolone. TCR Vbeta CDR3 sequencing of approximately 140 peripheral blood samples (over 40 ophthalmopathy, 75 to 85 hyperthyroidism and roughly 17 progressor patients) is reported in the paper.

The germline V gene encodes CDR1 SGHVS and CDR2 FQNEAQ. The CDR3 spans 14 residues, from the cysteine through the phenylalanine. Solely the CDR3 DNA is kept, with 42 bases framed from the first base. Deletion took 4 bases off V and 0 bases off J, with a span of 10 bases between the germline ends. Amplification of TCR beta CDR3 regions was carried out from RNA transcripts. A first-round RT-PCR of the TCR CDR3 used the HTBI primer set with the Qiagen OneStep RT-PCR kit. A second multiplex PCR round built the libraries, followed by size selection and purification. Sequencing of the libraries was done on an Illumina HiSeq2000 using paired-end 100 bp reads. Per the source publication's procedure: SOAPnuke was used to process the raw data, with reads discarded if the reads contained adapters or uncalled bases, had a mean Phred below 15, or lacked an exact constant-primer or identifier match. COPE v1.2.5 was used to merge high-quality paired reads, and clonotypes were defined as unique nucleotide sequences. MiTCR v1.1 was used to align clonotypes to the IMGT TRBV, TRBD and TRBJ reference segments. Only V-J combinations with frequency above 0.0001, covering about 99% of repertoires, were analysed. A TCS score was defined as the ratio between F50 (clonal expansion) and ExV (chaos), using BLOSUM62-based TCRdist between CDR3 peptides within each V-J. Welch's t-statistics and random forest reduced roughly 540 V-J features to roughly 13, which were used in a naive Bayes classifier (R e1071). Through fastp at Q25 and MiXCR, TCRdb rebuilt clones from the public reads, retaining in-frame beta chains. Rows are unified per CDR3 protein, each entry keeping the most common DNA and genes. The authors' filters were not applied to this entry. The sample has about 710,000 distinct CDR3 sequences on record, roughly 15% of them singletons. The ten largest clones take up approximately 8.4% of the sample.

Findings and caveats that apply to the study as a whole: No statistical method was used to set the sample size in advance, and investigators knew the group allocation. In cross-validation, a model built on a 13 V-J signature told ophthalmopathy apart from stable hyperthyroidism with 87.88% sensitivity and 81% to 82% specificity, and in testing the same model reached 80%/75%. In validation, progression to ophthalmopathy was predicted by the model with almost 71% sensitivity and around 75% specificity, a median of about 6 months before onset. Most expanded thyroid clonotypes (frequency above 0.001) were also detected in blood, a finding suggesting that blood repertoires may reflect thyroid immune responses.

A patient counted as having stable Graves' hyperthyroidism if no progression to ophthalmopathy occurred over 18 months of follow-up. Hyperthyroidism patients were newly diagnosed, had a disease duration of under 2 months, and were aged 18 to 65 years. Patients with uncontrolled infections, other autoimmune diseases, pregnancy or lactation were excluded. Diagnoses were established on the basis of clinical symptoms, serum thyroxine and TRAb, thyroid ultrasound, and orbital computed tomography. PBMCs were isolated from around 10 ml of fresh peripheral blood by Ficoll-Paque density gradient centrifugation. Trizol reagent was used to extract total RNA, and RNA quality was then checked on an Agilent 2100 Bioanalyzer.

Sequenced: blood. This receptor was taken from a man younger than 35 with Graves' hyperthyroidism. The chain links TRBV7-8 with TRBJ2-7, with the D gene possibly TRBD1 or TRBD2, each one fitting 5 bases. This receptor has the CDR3 CASSSGTVSYEQYF. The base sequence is TGTGCCAGCAGCTCGGGGACGGTCTCCTACGAGCAGTACTTC. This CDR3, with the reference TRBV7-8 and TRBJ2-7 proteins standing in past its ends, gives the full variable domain GAGVSQSPRYKVAKRGQDVALRCDPISGHVSLFWYQQALGQGPEFLTYFQNEAQLDKSGLPSDRFFAERPEGSVSTLKIQRTQQEDSAVYLCASSSGTVSYEQYFGPGTRLTVT.